These 19 T cell receptor beta chains were all obtained from the same sample, sequenced in a study of cytomegalovirus exposure and HLA in healthy donors. This PCR relied on a set of 60 Vbeta primers and 13 Jbeta primers. Using immunoSEQ multiplex PCR, the repertoire was profiled, and TCRdb retains in-frame clones only, with some absent. The table has approximately 77,000 clones, about four fifths seen once. Sequenced sample: PBMCs. The receptors derive from a male donor in good health and CMV-seropositive.

J is TRBJ2-3 and V is TRBV4-1, with TRBD1 matching over 8 bases. The CDR3 runs to 16 residues. The junction had 6 bases not matched to a gene; V was cut back by 2 bases and J by 2 bases. The V gene's germline CDR1 is MGHRA and CDR2 YSYEKL. The CDR3 nucleotides are TGCGCCAGCAGCCAAAAGACAGGGGCCAACACAGATACGCAGTATTTT. Amino acid sequence: CASSQKTGANTDTQYF.

The J gene is TRBJ2-7, the V gene TRBV15; TRBD2 aligns across 9 bases. The CDR3 is 15 amino acids. The trim removed 1 base at V and 3 bases at J, leaving 4 bases unmatched. Germline CDR1 LNHNV, CDR2 YYDKDF (reference sequence). The CDR3: CATSRGASGDYEQYF. For the CDR3, the DNA is TGTGCCACCAGCAGAGGAGCTAGCGGGGACTACGAGCAGTACTTC.

The CDR3 bases are TGCGCCAGCAGCCAAGATAACGGGGTGCCGCAGCCCCAGCATTTT. Amino acids: CASSQDNGVPQPQHF. The chain combines TRBV4-1 with TRBJ1-5; D uncertain. Deletions cut 0 bases from V and 7 bases from J, with 13 bases between. Germline CDR1 is MGHRA and CDR2 is YSYEKL. The CDR3 runs 15 residues.

This chain uses TRBV28 with TRBJ1-3, with 10 bases matching TRBD1. Germline loops: CDR1 MDHEN, CDR2 SYDVKM. The ends lost 6 bases at V and 4 bases at J; junction bases unmatched: 12. This CDR3 comprises 17 residues. CDR3 coding DNA: TGTGCCAGCAGCACCAGACAGGGGGCGCTTTCAGGAAACACCATATATTTT. It specifies CASSTRQGALSGNTIYF.

The chain is built from TRBV4-3 and TRBJ2-1; a weak D match, TRBD2 (6 bases). This CDR3 has 15 residues. The V gene lost 1 base and the J gene lost 3 bases, with 10 bases spanning the gap. Germline values: CDR1 LGHNA, CDR2 YSLEER. Written as DNA, the CDR3 is TGCGCCAGCAGCCAAGTGGGGGGAATCTACAATGAGCAGTTCTTC. Amino acid sequence: CASSQVGGIYNEQFF.

J is TRBJ1-2 and V is TRBV6-5, with D possibly matching TRBD1 (6 bases). The V and J ends lost 5 bases and 8 bases respectively, with 21 bases between them. Germline V CDR1 and CDR2: MNHEY, SVGAGI. The CDR3 sequence is 15 residues long. The CDR3 loop reads CASSGPLGASGGYTF. The CDR3 nucleotides read TGTGCCAGCAGTGGGCCGCTGGGGGCCTCAGGAGGCTACACCTTC.

The chain carries TRBV5-1 and TRBJ2-3, with 7 bases that match TRBD2. With V trimmed by 4 bases and J by 1 base, 9 bases remained unmatched. The V gene's germline CDR1 is SGHRS and CDR2 YFSETQ. This CDR3 has 16 residues. CDR3 sequence (DNA): TGCGCCAGCAGCCCCGGGACTAACCTAGGCACAGATACGCAGTATTTT. This translates into CASSPGTNLGTDTQYF.

This clone was counted between two and nine times. This chain connects TRBV7-9 to TRBJ2-2, with a tentative D call TRBD2 (7 bases). In germline, CDR1 is SEHNR, CDR2 FQNEAQ (reference sequence). Trimming took 1 base from V and 0 from J, leaving 12 bases between them. This CDR3 is 17 amino acids long. The CDR3 is CASSLGRGGSNTGELFF. The CDR3 region has the DNA TGTGCCAGCAGCTTAGGTCGCGGGGGCTCGAACACCGGGGAGCTGTTTTTT.

V and J are TRBV10-1 and TRBJ2-1, with TRBD1 as a possible D gene (6 bases). Germline V gives CDR1 WNHNN, CDR2 SYGVQD (reference sequence). CDR3 length: 13 amino acids. V shed 8 bases and J shed 7 bases, with 15 bases lying between them. The CDR3 region is CASRAERGNEQFF. CDR3 coding DNA: TGCGCCAGCCGAGCGGAGAGGGGGAATGAGCAGTTCTTC.

The chain carries TRBV18 and TRBJ2-7, with TRBD1 matching 9 bases. The germline gives CDR1 KGHSH, CDR2 LQKENI. The CDR3 loop spans 14 amino acids. Unmatched junction bases numbered 3, after V lost 4 bases and J lost 2 bases. CDR3 in amino acids: CASSRQGGTYEQYF. Here the CDR3 DNA reads TGTGCCAGCTCACGACAGGGGGGGACCTACGAGCAGTACTTC.

The genes are TRBV12-5 and TRBJ1-5; 8 positions match TRBD1. Germline trimming cut 2 bases from V and 5 bases from J; bases unmatched to any gene: 5. Germline V gene sequence: CDR1 LGHNT, CDR2 FRNRAP. This CDR3 spans 15 amino acids. CDR3 DNA: TGTGCTAGTGGTTTGCCACCGGGACAGGATCAGCCCCAGCATTTT. Amino acids: CASGLPPGQDQPQHF.

The rearrangement uses TRBV4-1 and TRBJ1-2; 8 bases fit TRBD1. CDR3 length: 15 amino acids. CDR1 MGHRA and CDR2 YSYEKL come from the germline V gene. With V trimmed by 5 bases and J by 3 bases, 8 bases remained unmatched. DNA of the CDR3: TGCGCCAGCAGCACCACAGGGGGGCAGGACTATGGCTACACCTTC. This translates into CASSTTGGQDYGYTF.

The V and J genes are TRBV5-1 and TRBJ2-5; maybe TRBD1 (6 bases). V lost 5 bases, J lost 1 base, and 18 bases lay in between. The CDR3 is 16 residues long. Germline CDR1 is SGHRS and CDR2 is YFSETQ. The CDR3 region is CASRRRGAGAQETQYF. CDR3 nucleotides: TGCGCCAGCAGGCGTCGAGGGGCAGGGGCCCAAGAGACCCAGTACTTC.

The V call is TRBV4-1, the J call TRBJ2-5, with 7 nucleotides matching TRBD1. The end of the DNA is better explained by TRBJ2-7, so the J call may be wrong. CDR1 is MGHRA, CDR2 YSYEKL, per germline. This CDR3 contains 14 residues. CDR3 residues: CASSQEGQLYEQYF. The CDR3 DNA sequence: TGCGCCAGCAGCCAAGAGGGACAGCTATACGAGCAGTACTTC.

The chain is built from TRBV19 and TRBJ1-5; TRBD1 aligns across 7 bases. The CDR3 is 13 residues long. Germline assignment: CDR1 LNHDA and CDR2 SQIVND (reference sequence). The trim removed 6 bases at V and 5 bases at J, leaving 4 bases unmatched. The CDR3 coding sequence is TGTGCCAGTAGGGGCCAGGGGGATCAGCCCCAGCATTTT. This sequence encodes CASRGQGDQPQHF.

In this sample, this clone turned up once. V usage is TRBV6-1 and J usage is TRBJ1-1; a weak D match, TRBD1 (5 bases). Germline V gene sequence: CDR1 MNHNS, CDR2 SASEGT. V was shortened by 8 bases and J by 4 bases, with 17 bases between the two germline ends. The CDR3 covers 14 residues. In DNA form, the CDR3 reads TGTGCCAGCCGAATTGGGGGAGGAAGCACTGAAGCTTTCTTT. Its protein product is CASRIGGGSTEAFF.

J is TRBJ2-3 and V is TRBV5-4; D is ambiguous. Trimming left V 1 base short and J 0 bases short, with 9 bases between. Germline loops: CDR1 SGHNT, CDR2 YYREEE (reference sequence). CDR3 length: 15 residues. CDR3 DNA sequence: TGTGCCAGCAGCTTGTCTAATCCCAGCACAGATACGCAGTATTTT. This encodes CASSLSNPSTDTQYF.

The chain carries TRBV19 and TRBJ1-2; 12 positions match TRBD1. This CDR3 has 15 amino acids. CDR1 and CDR2 from the germline V gene are LNHDA and SQIVND (reference sequence). Trimming cost V 7 bases and J 8 bases; bases outside gene matches: 11. The CDR3 protein is CASKAGTGGAGGYTF. The CDR3 bases are TGTGCCAGTAAAGCCGGGACAGGGGGCGCCGGCGGCTACACCTTC.

About this clone: One junction end disagrees with the germline gene, perhaps due to a read error. The chain has TRBV7-9 and TRBJ2-1, with TRBD2 matching over 8 bases. Germline assignment: CDR1 SEHNR and CDR2 FQNEAQ (reference sequence). CDR3 length equals 15 residues. The CDR3 DNA reads as TGTTCCAGCAGTAGTAGCGGGGCAACCTACAATGAGCAGTTCTTC. Translating gives CSSSSSGATYNEQFF.